This section outlines one T cell receptor (beta chain) sequence together with its context. The sample originates from a study of CXCR3-negative and CXCR3-positive naive CD8 T cells. CDR1 and CDR2 from the germline V gene are DFQATT and SNEGSKA (reference sequence). The CDR3 runs 14 residues. The method, 5' RACE with UMI labels, was used to prepare the TRB cDNA libraries. TCRdb reprocessed the 5' RACE reads; each CDR3 protein has one entry and no DNA is given. The sample table sets out roughly 48,000 distinct CDR3 sequences. The origin of this receptor is a human donor in good health. Some clones in this sample may be carry-over from other donors' samples. The chain links TRBV20-1 to TRBJ1-5; TCRdb calls TRBD1, which cannot be checked without DNA. Sequencing input: memory CD8+ T cells from blood. CDR3 amino acids: CSAMRQFSNQPQHF.